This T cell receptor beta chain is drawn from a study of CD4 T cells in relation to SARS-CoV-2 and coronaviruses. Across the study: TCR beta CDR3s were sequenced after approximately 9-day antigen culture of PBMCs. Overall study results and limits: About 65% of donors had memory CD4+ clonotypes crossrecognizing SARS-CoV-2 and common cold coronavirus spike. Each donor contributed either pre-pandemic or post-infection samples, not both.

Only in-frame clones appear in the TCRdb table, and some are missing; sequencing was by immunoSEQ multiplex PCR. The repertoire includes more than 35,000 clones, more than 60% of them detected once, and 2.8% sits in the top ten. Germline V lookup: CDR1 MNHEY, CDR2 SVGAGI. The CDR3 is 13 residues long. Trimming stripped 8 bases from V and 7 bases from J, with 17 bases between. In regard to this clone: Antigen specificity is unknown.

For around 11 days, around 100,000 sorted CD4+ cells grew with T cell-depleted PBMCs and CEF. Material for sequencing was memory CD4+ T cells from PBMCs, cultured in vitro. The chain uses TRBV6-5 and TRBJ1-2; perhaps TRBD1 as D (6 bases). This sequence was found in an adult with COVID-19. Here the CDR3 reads CASQRQGYGGYTF. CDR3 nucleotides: TGTGCCAGCCAGCGGCAGGGGTATGGTGGCTACACCTTC.